Presented here are 16 T cell receptor beta chains from one specimen sequenced in a study of CD8 T cells in Susac syndrome. The RNA, about 0.45 to 1 ug, was put through reverse transcription using random hexamers. TCRdb redid the calling of the immunoSEQ multiplex PCR reads with MiXCR, one entry per CDR3 protein. The data show 150,000 to 200,000 distinct CDR3 sequences, approximately 94% seen once. The specimen sequenced was CD4+ T cells from PBMCs. The receptor set was obtained from a human donor with multiple sclerosis.

CDR3 in amino acids: CASSPQTSGRETQYF. The CDR3 nucleotides read TGTGCCAGCAGCCCACAAACTAGCGGGAGGGAGACCCAGTACTTC. V and J are TRBV7-9 and TRBJ2-5; TRBD2 matches at 12 bases. The V gene's germline CDR1 is SEHNR and CDR2 FQNEAQ (reference sequence). Germline trimming cut 5 bases from V and 5 bases from J; bases unmatched to any gene: 6. CDR3 length equals 15 residues.

V usage is TRBV9 and J usage is TRBJ1-4; D not resolved. The CDR3 extends over 16 amino acids. Trimming removed 4 bases from V and 5 bases from J, with 18 bases in between. The germline gives CDR1 SGDLS, CDR2 YYNGEE. The CDR3 region has the DNA TGTGCCAGCAGCACCGTCCCGCTAGGTGGGAATGAAAAACTGTTTTTT. Its protein product is CASSTVPLGGNEKLFF.

The chain joins TRBV24-1 to TRBJ2-3; D is ambiguous. V was trimmed by 7 bases and J by 4 bases, leaving 11 bases between them. The CDR3 is 13 residues long. Germline assignment: CDR1 KGHDR and CDR2 SFDVKD. Here the CDR3 reads CATSRGRADTQYF. The CDR3 DNA reads TGTGCCACCAGCCGCGGTCGGGCAGATACGCAGTATTTT.

The rearrangement links TRBV15 to TRBJ1-1, with 7 bases matching TRBD1. V lost 0 bases to trimming and J lost 5 bases; unmatched junction nucleotides: 6. Germline V CDR1 and CDR2: LNHNV, YYDKDF (reference sequence). The CDR3 runs to 15 residues. DNA of the CDR3: TGTGCCACCAGCAGAGATAAGGGGGCTGGGACTGAAGCTTTCTTT. Encoded protein: CATSRDKGAGTEAFF.

This sequence joins TRBV5-1 and TRBJ2-1; D gene unclear. Germline V gene lookup returns CDR1 SGHRS and CDR2 YFSETQ. Trimming removed 0 bases at V and 0 bases at J, with 10 bases between. The CDR3 length is 16 residues. In nucleotides, the CDR3 is TGCGCCAGCAGCTTGGGTCCCAGTAGCTCCTACAATGAGCAGTTCTTC. The encoded protein is CASSLGPSSSYNEQFF. Using reference TRBV5-1 and TRBJ2-1 for the parts outside the CDR3, the full variable domain is KAGVTQTPRYLIKTRGQQVTLSCSPISGHRSVSWYQQTPGQGLQFLFEYFSETQRNKGNFPGRFSGRQFSNSRSEMNVSTLELGDSALYLCASSLGPSSSYNEQFFGPGTRLTVL.

This clonotype was observed a few times. The chain joins TRBV20-1 to TRBJ1-2, with 7 bases matching TRBD1. J lost 4 bases, V lost 5 bases, and 1 base had no gene match. Germline V gives CDR1 DFQATT, CDR2 SNEGSKA (reference sequence). The CDR3 length is 11 residues. In DNA, the CDR3 is TGCAGTGCTCGGGACAGCTATGGCTACACCTTC. Amino acid sequence: CSARDSYGYTF.

J is TRBJ2-2 and V is TRBV12-3 or TRBV12-4; D ambiguous. Trimming took 5 bases from V and 1 from J, leaving 11 bases between them. The CDR3 sequence is 15 residues long. The CDR3 region is CASSLLDQNTGELFF. CDR3 nucleotide sequence: TGTGCCAGCAGTCTACTGGACCAGAACACCGGGGAGCTGTTTTTT.

The CDR3 coding sequence is TGTGCCAGCAAGGGCGGGAGAGGCTACGAGCAGTACTTC. It yields the protein CASKGGRGYEQYF. This chain links TRBV2 with TRBJ2-7; 7 bases are a match to TRBD2. This CDR3 is built from 13 residues. V was pared by 7 bases and J by 3 bases, with 6 bases of the junction left unmatched. Germline loops: CDR1 SNHLY, CDR2 FYNNEI. Drawing the rest from reference TRBV2 and TRBJ2-7, the complete variable domain is EPEVTQTPSHQVTQMGQEVILRCVPISNHLYFYWYRQILGQKVEFLVSFYNNEISEKSEIFDDQFSVERPDGSNFTLKIRSTKLEDSAMYFCASKGGRGYEQYFGPGTRLTVT.

The V gene is TRBV30, the J gene TRBJ1-2; unclear D gene. Per germline, CDR1 GTSNPN and CDR2 SVGIG (reference sequence). CDR3 size: 13 residues. V gave up 3 bases and J gave up 7 bases, with 15 bases separating them. The CDR3 sequence is CAWRKGRMVGYTF. The DNA for the CDR3 is TGTGCCTGGAGGAAAGGGAGAATGGTTGGCTACACCTTC.

The J gene is TRBJ2-1, the V gene TRBV11-2, with D possibly matching TRBD2 (5 bases). Germline CDR1 is SGHAT and CDR2 is FQNNGV. The germline V and J ends were trimmed by 2 bases and 0 bases, with 17 bases remaining between them. CDR3 length: 18 residues. The CDR3 loop is CASSLTALAFSSYNEQFF. The CDR3 nucleotides read TGTGCCAGCAGCTTAACCGCATTAGCGTTCAGCTCCTACAATGAGCAGTTCTTC.

The chain is built from TRBV5-1 and TRBJ2-7; possibly TRBD1 for D (5 bases). The V end lost 1 base, the J end lost 3 bases, and 11 bases lay between the germline ends. The germline CDR1 and CDR2 sequences are SGHRS and YFSETQ. The CDR3 has 14 residues. The CDR3 region is CASSLMDNFYEQYF. In DNA, the CDR3 is TGCGCCAGCAGCTTGATGGACAACTTCTACGAGCAGTACTTC.

The V call is TRBV10-3, the J call TRBJ2-7, with D tentatively TRBD2 (5 bases). Germline V gene lookup returns CDR1 ENHRY and CDR2 SYGVKD. The CDR3 is made up of 13 amino acids. The ends were cut back, 6 bases at V and 3 bases at J, with 12 bases in the middle. CDR3 region: CAISERSVYEQYF. CDR3 in DNA: TGTGCCATCAGCGAGCGGAGCGTCTACGAGCAGTACTTC.

This clonotype has a single count. The chain employs TRBV4-3 and TRBJ1-5; 9 positions agree with TRBD1. From germline, CDR1 is LGHNA and CDR2 YSLEER. The trim removed 3 bases at V and 5 bases at J, leaving 5 bases unmatched. This CDR3 comprises 15 residues. The CDR3 nucleotides are TGCGCCAGCAGCCAGGGGACAGGGTGGGATCAGCCCCAGCATTTT. Its translation: CASSQGTGWDQPQHF.

J is TRBJ1-1 and V is TRBV12-3 or TRBV12-4; 9 nucleotides align to TRBD1. This CDR3 is built from 14 residues. V gave up 6 bases and J gave up 5 bases; unmatched junction bases: 7. CDR3 nucleotides: TGTGCCAGCAGCTGGGGGACAGGGTGGACTGAAGCTTTCTTT. As protein: CASSWGTGWTEAFF.

This chain joins TRBV14 and TRBJ2-3; no firm D call. V lost 4 bases, J lost 1 base, and 15 bases lay in between. CDR1 and CDR2 (germline): SGHDN, FVKESK. The CDR3 loop spans 16 amino acids. CDR3 sequence: CASSLTSRPGTDTQYF. The CDR3 nucleotides read TGTGCCAGCAGCCTAACTTCGAGGCCAGGCACAGATACGCAGTATTTT.

The rearrangement uses TRBV19 and TRBJ2-4; TRBD2 matches at 7 bases. Germline values: CDR1 LNHDA, CDR2 SQIVND (reference sequence). CDR3 length equals 17 residues. With V trimmed by 3 bases and J by 2 bases, 10 bases remained unmatched. CDR3 DNA: TGTGCCAGTAGTATCCGGAGCGATAGCGGGTCCAAAAACATTCAGTACTTC. This sequence encodes CASSIRSDSGSKNIQYF. The full variable domain, rest sourced from reference TRBV19 and TRBJ2-4, is DGGITQSPKYLFRKEGQNVTLSCEQNLNHDAMYWYRQDPGQGLRLIYYSQIVNDFQKGDIAEGYSVSREKKESFPLTVTSAQKNPTAFYLCASSIRSDSGSKNIQYFGAGTRLSVL.